Described below is a single TCR beta chain sequence and its context. It may be a read error: a sequence one base away is much more abundant. This same CDR3 is encoded by further DNA sequences in the sample. Trimming cost V 1 base and J 6 bases, with 6 bases left between them. The CDR3 is 12 amino acids. Germline CDR1 is MDHEN and CDR2 is SYDVKM. This entry is derived from a study of blood T cell repertoires in COVID-19. Study overall: Some COVID-19 samples were acute and others convalescent; all came from the United States, Italy and Spain. PBMCs, B-cell-depleted T cells, or T cells provided the cDNA or gDNA that made up the material.

Original handling: From reference gene primer amplification, estimates of nucleated cell counts were derived. Generated by immunoSEQ multiplex PCR, the TCRdb table keeps only in-frame clones and is missing some. V and J calls and clone size are copied from that table; D and trimming were computed from the DNA. This sample has about half a million clones, with approximately 85% found just once. This sequence was found in a human donor in a cohort sampled during active COVID-19. The specimen sequenced was peripheral blood. The chain carries TRBV28 and TRBJ1-2; D is unresolved. This CDR3 is CASSLSGDGYTF. The DNA of the CDR3 is TGTGCCAGCAGTTTATCCGGGGATGGCTACACCTTC.